This entry lists 31 T cell receptor beta chains sequenced from one sample in a study of T cells after yellow fever vaccination. TCRdb re-analysed the 5' RACE reads in MiXCR, keeping a single row per CDR3 protein. The profile shows about 360,000 distinct CDR3 sequences, 6% to 8% of them singletons. This specimen was PBMCs, taken 5 days after the yellow fever booster vaccination. These receptor sequences come from a man aged 30-40 years who received the YFV17D yellow fever vaccine.

The V gene is TRBV12-3 or TRBV12-4, the J gene TRBJ1-1; D gene uncertain. V shed 0 bases and J shed 6 bases, with 8 bases lying between them. This CDR3 has 13 amino acids. CDR3 coding DNA: TGTGCCAGCAGTTTAGCTCCCCTCGCTGAAGCTTTCTTT. Protein sequence: CASSLAPLAEAFF.

This clonotype was counted a few times. V usage is TRBV5-1 and J usage is TRBJ2-3, with a tentative D call TRBD2 (5 bases). V shed 0 bases and J shed 4 bases, with 9 bases lying between them. Germline CDR1 is SGHRS and CDR2 is YFSETQ. The CDR3 extends over 14 amino acids. The chain's CDR3 is CASSLVGVADTQYF. CDR3 nucleotides: TGCGCCAGCAGCTTGGTGGGAGTAGCAGATACGCAGTATTTT.

The chain has TRBV7-2 and TRBJ2-7; 11 nucleotides match TRBD1. The CDR3 loop spans 15 amino acids. Germline V CDR1 and CDR2: SGHTA, FQGNSA. The J segment lost 6 bases and the V segment lost 3 bases, leaving 7 bases of the junction unmatched. The CDR3 sequence: CASSLVRDRGVEQYF. In DNA form, the CDR3 reads TGTGCCAGCAGCTTGGTCCGGGACAGGGGGGTCGAGCAGTACTTC.

This clonotype has ten or more counts. V and J are TRBV5-1 and TRBJ2-5; D not resolved. Germline CDR1 is SGHRS and CDR2 is YFSETQ. This CDR3 region has 17 residues. V lost 0 bases, J lost 2 bases, and 17 bases lay in between. The CDR3 protein is CASSLGGILPPQETQYF. CDR3 bases: TGCGCCAGCAGCTTGGGGGGTATCCTGCCTCCTCAAGAGACCCAGTACTTC. The whole variable domain, filled in from reference TRBV5-1 and TRBJ2-5, reads KAGVTQTPRYLIKTRGQQVTLSCSPISGHRSVSWYQQTPGQGLQFLFEYFSETQRNKGNFPGRFSGRQFSNSRSEMNVSTLELGDSALYLCASSLGGILPPQETQYFGPGTRLLVL.

This clonotype appeared a few times. The chain has TRBV5-6 and TRBJ2-1; D might be TRBD1 (5 bases). V was cut by 3 bases and J by 13 bases, with 11 bases left in between. This CDR3 contains 11 residues. Germline CDR1 is SGHDT and CDR2 is YYEEEE. The CDR3 DNA is TGTGCCAGCAGCTCGTTTGACAGTCAGTTCTTC. This gives the protein CASSSFDSQFF. The variable domain in full, completed from reference TRBV5-6 and TRBJ2-1, reads DAGVTQSPTHLIKTRGQQVTLRCSPKSGHDTVSWYQQALGQGPQFIFQYYEEEERQRGNFPDRFSGHQFPNYSSELNVNALLLGDSALYLCASSSFDSQFFGPGTRLTVL.

This clonotype was seen at least ten times. The V call is TRBV3-1, the J call TRBJ1-4, with 7 bases matching TRBD1. The CDR3 extends over 16 amino acids. Unmatched junction bases numbered 13, after V lost 4 bases and J lost 8 bases. Germline V gene data show CDR1 as LGHDT and CDR2 as YNNKEL (reference sequence). CDR3 residues: CASSPPRGGGYEKLFF. The CDR3 DNA is TGTGCCAGCAGCCCTCCCCGGGGAGGGGGCTACGAAAAACTGTTTTTT. Variable domain in full (rest from reference TRBV3-1 and TRBJ1-4): DTAVSQTPKYLVTQMGNDKSIKCEQNLGHDTMYWYKQDSKKFLKIMFSYNNKELIINETVPNRFSPKSPDKAHLNLHINSLELGDSAVYFCASSPPRGGGYEKLFFGSGTQLSVL.

This clonotype occurred many times. The J gene is TRBJ2-7, the V gene TRBV10-1; possibly TRBD1 or TRBD2 for D (6 bases each). The CDR3 has 15 amino acids. Looked up from germline, CDR1 is WNHNN and CDR2 is SYGVQD (reference sequence). The germline V and J ends were trimmed by 3 bases and 3 bases, with 15 bases remaining between them. The CDR3 sequence is CASSEGRGRGYEQYF. The CDR3 region has the DNA TGCGCCAGCAGTGAAGGCCGGGGGCGAGGCTACGAGCAGTACTTC.

This chain links TRBV7-2 with TRBJ2-1, with D unresolved. The CDR3 loop spans 12 amino acids. Germline CDR1 and CDR2: SGHTA and FQGNSA. Trimming left V 5 bases short and J 4 bases short, with 6 bases between. This chain's CDR3 is CASSGPYNEQFF. CDR3 in DNA: TGTGCCAGCAGCGGACCGTACAATGAGCAGTTCTTC.

This clonotype showed up just a few times. The V call is TRBV29-1, the J call TRBJ2-3, with D possibly matching TRBD1 (5 bases). CDR1 is SQVTM and CDR2 is ANQGSEA in the germline V gene. V was shortened by 5 bases and J by 1 base, with 16 bases between the two germline ends. The CDR3 is 15 amino acids. CDR3 DNA: TGCAGCGTTCCAAGAACAGGAACCGGCACAGATACGCAGTATTTT. It codes for CSVPRTGTGTDTQYF.

Of note for this clonotype: Its ends do not fully match the called genes, so a read error is possible. The chain links TRBV12-5 to TRBJ1-5; D possibly corresponds to TRBD1 (6 bases). CDR1 is LGHNT, CDR2 FRNRAP, per germline. The length of the CDR3 is 14 residues. Here the CDR3 reads CVSGPGTSNQPQHF. The CDR3 nucleotides read TGTGTTAGTGGCCCCGGGACAAGCAATCAGCCCCAGCATTTT.

This clonotype was recorded many times. The V and J genes are TRBV6-5 and TRBJ2-7, with a possible D match to TRBD1 (5 bases). Trimming took off 4 bases at V and 6 bases at J, with 19 bases between the two ends. Per germline, CDR1 MNHEY and CDR2 SVGAGI. The CDR3 totals 15 residues. The CDR3 bases are TGTGCCAGCAGTTCCGTTCCCAGGGAAAACACCGAGCAGTACTTC. Protein sequence: CASSSVPRENTEQYF.

This clonotype was counted at least ten times. The J gene is TRBJ2-3, the V gene TRBV20-1; TRBD2 matches at 10 bases. The V gene end was trimmed by 6 bases and the J gene end by 7 bases; junction bases not matched to a gene: 10. CDR1 is DFQATT, CDR2 SNEGSKA, per germline (reference sequence). The CDR3 totals 14 residues. CDR3 nucleotides: TGCAGTGCGGAGGGGTCTAGCGGGAGTTATACGCAGTATTTT. Encoded protein: CSAEGSSGSYTQYF.

This clonotype was recorded at least ten times. This chain connects TRBV5-6 to TRBJ2-1; 14 bases fit TRBD2. CDR3 length equals 18 residues. With 2 bases clipped from V and 6 bases from J, the junction kept 10 bases outside the gene matches. Germline V gives CDR1 SGHDT, CDR2 YYEEEE. The CDR3 DNA reads TGTGCCAGCAGCTTCGACCCGGGACTAGCGGGAGCGGGCAATGAGCAGTTCTTC. This translates into CASSFDPGLAGAGNEQFF.

This clonotype was seen just once. One end of the junction varies from germline; a read error may be responsible. The rearrangement uses TRBV20-1 and TRBJ2-7; TRBD1 might be the D (6 bases). CDR1 DFQATT and CDR2 SNEGSKA come from the germline V gene (reference sequence). The CDR3 runs to 15 residues. The CDR3 region is CCATPPTGSSYEQYF. The CDR3 DNA follows: TGCTGTGCTACGCCCCCGACAGGTAGCTCCTACGAGCAGTACTTC.

This clonotype was seen at least ten times. The rearrangement links TRBV7-2 to TRBJ2-2; D uncertain. This CDR3 is built from 14 residues. The V end was cut by 2 bases, the J end by 7 bases, with 11 bases between. Germline loops: CDR1 SGHTA, CDR2 FQGNSA. The CDR3 loop is CASSLSHLGGELFF. CDR3 bases: TGTGCCAGCAGCTTATCCCATTTAGGCGGGGAGCTGTTTTTT.

The chain recombines TRBV20-1 with TRBJ2-3; TRBD2 matches 7 bases. J was trimmed by 4 bases and V by 0 bases; bases with no gene match: 7. The CDR3 has 15 residues. In germline, CDR1 is DFQATT, CDR2 SNEGSKA (reference sequence). CDR3 protein: CSARDMRELADTQYF. CDR3 DNA sequence: TGCAGTGCTAGAGATATGCGGGAGTTGGCAGATACGCAGTATTTT.

This chain's CDR3 is CASTTRTGSSYNSPLHF. The CDR3 region has the DNA TGTGCCAGTACCACCCGGACCGGGAGCTCCTATAATTCACCCCTCCACTTT. V is TRBV19 and J is TRBJ1-6; D gene uncertain. The CDR3 is made up of 17 amino acids. Germline-derived CDR1 and CDR2 are LNHDA and SQIVND (reference sequence). V lost 7 bases and J lost 0, with 16 bases in between.

This clonotype was detected ten times or more. The chain links TRBV20-1 to TRBJ2-7; D is possibly TRBD2 (5 bases). The CDR3 is made up of 12 amino acids. The V end lost 3 bases, the J end lost 0 bases, and 6 bases lay between the germline ends. Germline CDR1 DFQATT, CDR2 SNEGSKA (reference sequence). The CDR3 region has the DNA TGCAGTGCTAGTGACTACTCCTACGAGCAGTACTTC. Its protein product is CSASDYSYEQYF.

This clonotype was seen more than once but under ten times. This chain connects TRBV20-1 to TRBJ2-7; D gene ambiguous. The CDR3 contains 13 residues. Germline V lookup: CDR1 DFQATT, CDR2 SNEGSKA (reference sequence). Trimming took 3 bases from V and 6 from J, leaving 15 bases between them. CDR3 region: CSARMAASREQYF. The DNA of the CDR3 is TGCAGTGCTAGGATGGCGGCCTCGCGCGAGCAGTACTTC.

The sample holds many counts of this clonotype. V usage is TRBV10-3 and J usage is TRBJ2-3, with 8 bases identical to TRBD1. Germline-derived CDR1 and CDR2 are ENHRY and SYGVKD. The CDR3 extends over 17 amino acids. Germline trimming cut 5 bases from V and 5 bases from J; bases unmatched to any gene: 15. The chain's CDR3 is CAISPRTGLGLVDTQYF. CDR3 sequence (DNA): TGTGCCATCAGTCCCCGGACAGGGTTGGGTTTGGTAGATACGCAGTATTTT.

Ten or more counts support this clonotype. The chain couples TRBV6-6 to TRBJ1-5; D remains unclear. V lost 0 bases and J lost 5, with 5 bases in between. The CDR3 runs to 13 residues. CDR1 MNHNY and CDR2 SVGAGI come from the germline V gene (reference sequence). The CDR3 reads CASSYSPYQPQHF. The CDR3 DNA reads as TGTGCCAGCAGTTACTCCCCCTATCAGCCCCAGCATTTT.

This clonotype was counted between two and nine times. CDR3: CASSWGRADTQYF. CDR3 in DNA: TGTGCCAGCAGTTGGGGGCGGGCAGATACGCAGTATTTT. The V gene is TRBV12-3 or TRBV12-4, the J gene TRBJ2-3; tentatively, D is TRBD1 (6 bases). V lost 4 bases, J lost 4 bases, and 9 bases lay in between. The CDR3 has 13 residues.

This clonotype came up many times. J is TRBJ2-6 and V is TRBV10-3; tentative D call: TRBD2 (6 bases). Germline CDR1 ENHRY, CDR2 SYGVKD. V lost 2 bases, J lost 0 bases, and 8 bases lay in between. The CDR3 extends over 16 amino acids. The DNA of the CDR3 is TGTGCCATCAGTGAGCTCGGGGGCTCTGGGGCCAACGTCCTGACTTTC. Translation gives CAISELGGSGANVLTF.

This clonotype has just a few counts. The chain couples TRBV12-3 or TRBV12-4 to TRBJ2-5; tentatively, D is TRBD2 (6 bases). Trimming took 7 bases from V and 5 from J, leaving 14 bases between them. The CDR3 has 13 amino acids. The CDR3 coding sequence is TGTGCCAGCACCCTAGGAGGGTCGGAGACCCAGTACTTC. Its protein product is CASTLGGSETQYF.

This clonotype was recorded at least ten times. The V gene is TRBV14, the J gene TRBJ2-1; TRBD2 aligns across 7 bases. Per germline, CDR1 SGHDN and CDR2 FVKESK. CDR3 length: 15 residues. Germline trimming cut 0 bases from V and 8 bases from J; bases unmatched to any gene: 7. The CDR3 is CASSQDPLARDEQFF. Written as DNA, the CDR3 is TGTGCCAGCAGCCAAGATCCACTAGCGCGCGATGAGCAGTTCTTC. Using reference TRBV14 and TRBJ2-1 for the parts outside the CDR3, the full variable domain is EAGVTQFPSHSVIEKGQTVTLRCDPISGHDNLYWYRRVMGKEIKFLLHFVKESKQDESGMPNNRFLAERTGGTYSTLKVQPAELEDSGVYFCASSQDPLARDEQFFGPGTRLTVL.

This clonotype was seen more than once but under ten times. The chain has TRBV11-2 and TRBJ2-1; 11 bases agree with TRBD2. Germline V CDR1 and CDR2: SGHAT, FQNNGV. The CDR3 sequence is 18 residues long. The J segment lost 6 bases and the V segment lost 6 bases, leaving 16 bases of the junction unmatched. The CDR3 region is CASRSTSGSGGAGNEQFF. The DNA for the CDR3 is TGTGCCAGCAGATCAACTAGCGGGAGTGGAGGGGCTGGCAATGAGCAGTTCTTC.

This clonotype was observed a few times. The chain employs TRBV12-3 or TRBV12-4 and TRBJ1-5, with D possibly matching TRBD1 (5 bases). Deletions cut 1 base from V and 6 bases from J, with 10 bases between. The CDR3 is 14 residues long. CDR3 DNA: TGTGCCAGCAGTTTAGGGGGGGTGAGTCAGCCCCAGCATTTT. It yields the protein CASSLGGVSQPQHF.

This clonotype has ten or more counts. The V call is TRBV20-1, the J call TRBJ2-3; D is uncertain. CDR1 DFQATT and CDR2 SNEGSKA come from the germline V gene (reference sequence). Trimming took 0 bases from V and 2 from J, leaving 9 bases between them. The CDR3 length is 14 residues. The DNA of the CDR3 is TGCAGTGCTAGAGAAGACTCTTTCACAGATACGCAGTATTTT. Translating it yields CSAREDSFTDTQYF.

V gene TRBV12-3 or TRBV12-4 combines with J gene TRBJ2-1; possibly TRBD2 for D (5 bases). This CDR3 spans 15 amino acids. V shed 6 bases and J shed 3 bases, with 15 bases lying between them. The DNA for the CDR3 is TGTGCCAGCAGCTTCGGAGAGGGCCTCTACAATGAGCAGTTCTTC. It yields the protein CASSFGEGLYNEQFF.

This clonotype was seen ten or more times. This chain joins TRBV20-1 and TRBJ2-3; D ambiguous. The CDR3 runs to 14 residues. The germline gives CDR1 DFQATT, CDR2 SNEGSKA (reference sequence). V was pared by 2 bases and J by 10 bases, with 19 bases between. The CDR3 nucleotides read TGCAGTGCTAGAAACCGCGCTCTAGTAGTGGCGCAGTATTTT. It encodes CSARNRALVVAQYF.

This clonotype was counted ten times or more. The J gene is TRBJ2-3, the V gene TRBV7-8, with D possibly TRBD2 on 5 matching bases. From germline, CDR1 is SGHVS and CDR2 FQNEAQ. The CDR3 sequence is 15 residues long. V was pared by 1 base and J by 2 bases, with 10 bases between. CDR3 protein: CASSLERLPTDTQYF. CDR3 DNA sequence: TGTGCCAGCAGCTTAGAGCGACTACCCACAGATACGCAGTATTTT.